This T cell receptor (beta chain) is drawn from a study of vaccination and CD4 T cells after COVID-19. For the study at large: Overlapping peptides covering the spike proteins of SARS-CoV-2, HCoV-NL63, HCoV-OC43 and HCoV-229E were added to stimulate cells.

The Oncomine TCR Beta short-read assay was applied to DNA of cultured CD4+ T cells. TCRdb itself ran the PCR reads through MiXCR, one entry per CDR3 protein. The sample carries more than 20,000 distinct CDR3 sequences, around 48% recorded once. Treatment defined: approximately nine-day PBMC culture with coronavirus spike peptide pools or control peptides (ViraFEST assay). Antigen-specific T cell expansion with peptide pools preceded TCR sequencing in the ViraFEST approach. This clonotype was seen a few times. What it binds is unknown. Sample: CD4+ T cells from blood, cultured in vitro. The origin of this receptor is a human donor who had recovered from COVID-19.

CDR3 residues: CASSRQAQETQYF. DNA for the CDR3: TGTGCCAGTAGCCGACAGGCTCAAGAGACCCAGTACTTC. The rearrangement joins TRBV19 to TRBJ2-5, with D perhaps TRBD1 (6 bases). This CDR3 contains 13 residues. The germline V gene encodes CDR1 LNHDA and CDR2 SQIVND (reference sequence). V dropped 6 bases and J dropped 2 bases, with 10 bases sitting between them.